The clone carrying this T cell receptor beta chain has a single count. Its cognate antigen is unknown. PCR amplification relied on 60 Vbeta primers (plus 13 Jbeta primers). The method was immunoSEQ multiplex PCR; TCRdb's version includes in-frame clones alone and lacks a portion of them. This table has 150,000 to 180,000 clones, under 85% appearing once. This sample is part of a study of cytomegalovirus exposure and HLA in healthy donors. Study outcomes and limitations: Later findings reportedly placed an Asian-associated ancestry cluster below the approximately 670-donor mean for N-insertions.

The CDR3 is 16 residues long. The germline CDR1 and CDR2 sequences are SEHNR and FQNEAQ (reference sequence). Trimming cost V 4 bases and J 4 bases, with 16 bases left between them. The chain joins TRBV7-9 to TRBJ1-4; D remains unclear. The TCR sequence derives from a man between 18 and 35 years old in good health and CMV-seronegative. The material sequenced was PBMCs. The CDR3, as DNA: TGTGCCAGCAGCTCCCTCGCGGCCAGCTTTAATGAAAAACTGTTTTTT. It yields the protein CASSSLAASFNEKLFF. Full variable domain (rest looked up from reference TRBV7-9 and TRBJ1-4): DTGVSQNPRHKITKRGQNVTFRCDPISEHNRLYWYRQTLGQGPEFLTYFQNEAQLEKSRLLSDRFSAERPKGSFSTLEIQRTEQGDSAMYLCASSSLAASFNEKLFFGSGTQLSVL.